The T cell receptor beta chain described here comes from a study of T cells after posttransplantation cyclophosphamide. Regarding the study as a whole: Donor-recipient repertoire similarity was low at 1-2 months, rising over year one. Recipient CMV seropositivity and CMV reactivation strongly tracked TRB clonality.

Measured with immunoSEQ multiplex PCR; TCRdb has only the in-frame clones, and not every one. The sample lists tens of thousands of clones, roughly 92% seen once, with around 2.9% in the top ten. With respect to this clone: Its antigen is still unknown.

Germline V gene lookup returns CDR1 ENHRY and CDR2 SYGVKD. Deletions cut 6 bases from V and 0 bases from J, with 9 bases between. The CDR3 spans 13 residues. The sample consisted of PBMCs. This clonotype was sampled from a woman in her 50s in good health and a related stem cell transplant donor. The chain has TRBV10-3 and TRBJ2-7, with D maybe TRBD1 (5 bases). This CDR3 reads CAIRDSSSYEQYF. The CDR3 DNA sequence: TGTGCCATCAGAGACAGTAGCTCCTACGAGCAGTACTTC.